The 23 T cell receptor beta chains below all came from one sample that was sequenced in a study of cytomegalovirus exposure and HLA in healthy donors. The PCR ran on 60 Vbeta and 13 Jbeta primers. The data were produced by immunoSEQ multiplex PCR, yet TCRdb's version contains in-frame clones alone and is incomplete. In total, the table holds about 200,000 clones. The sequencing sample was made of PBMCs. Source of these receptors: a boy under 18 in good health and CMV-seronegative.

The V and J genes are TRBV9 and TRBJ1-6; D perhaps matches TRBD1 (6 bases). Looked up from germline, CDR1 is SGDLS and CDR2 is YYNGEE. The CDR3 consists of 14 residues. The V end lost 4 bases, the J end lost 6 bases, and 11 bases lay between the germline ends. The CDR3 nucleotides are TGTGCCAGCAGCTCCACAGGGTTTAATTCACCCCTCCACTTT. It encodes CASSSTGFNSPLHF.

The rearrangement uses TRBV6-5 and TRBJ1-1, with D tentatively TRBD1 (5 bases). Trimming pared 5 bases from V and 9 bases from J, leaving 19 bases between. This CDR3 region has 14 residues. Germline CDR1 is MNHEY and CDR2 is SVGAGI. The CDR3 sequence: CASSTAGLIGKAFF. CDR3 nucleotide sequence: TGTGCCAGCAGTACGGCAGGGTTGATTGGAAAAGCTTTCTTT.

CDR3 nucleotide sequence: TGTGCCAGCAGTTACCCGAGGTCCCCCCGCACCGGGGAGCTGTTTTTT. Protein product: CASSYPRSPRTGELFF. The chain employs TRBV6-5 and TRBJ2-2; no definite D call. CDR1 and CDR2 (germline): MNHEY, SVGAGI. The CDR3 totals 16 residues. V lost 2 bases and J 4 bases, leaving 14 bases between the germline ends.

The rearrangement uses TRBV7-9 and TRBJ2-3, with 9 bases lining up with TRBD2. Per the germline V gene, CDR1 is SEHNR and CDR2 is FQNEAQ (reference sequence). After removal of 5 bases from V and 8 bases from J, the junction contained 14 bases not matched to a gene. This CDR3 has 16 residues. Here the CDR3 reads CASSQNSGSAHATQYF. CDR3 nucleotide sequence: TGTGCCAGCAGCCAGAATAGCGGGAGCGCCCACGCTACGCAGTATTTT.

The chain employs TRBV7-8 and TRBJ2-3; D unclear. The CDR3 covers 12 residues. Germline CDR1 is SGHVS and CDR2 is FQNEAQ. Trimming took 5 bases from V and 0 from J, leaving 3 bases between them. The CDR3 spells CASSLSTDTQYF. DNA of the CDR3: TGTGCCAGCAGCCTAAGCACAGATACGCAGTATTTT.

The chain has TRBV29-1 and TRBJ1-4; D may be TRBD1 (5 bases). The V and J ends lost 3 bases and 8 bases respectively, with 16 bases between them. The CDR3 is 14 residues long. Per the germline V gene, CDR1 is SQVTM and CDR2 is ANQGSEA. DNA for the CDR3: TGCAGCGTTGAGGGATTGGGGCAGGGAGAAAAACTGTTTTTT. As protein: CSVEGLGQGEKLFF.

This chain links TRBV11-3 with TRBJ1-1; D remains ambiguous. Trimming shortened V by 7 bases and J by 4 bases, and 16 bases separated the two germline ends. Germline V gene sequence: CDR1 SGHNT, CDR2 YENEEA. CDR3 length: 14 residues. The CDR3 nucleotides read TGTGCCAGCAAAAAAGAGCGACGGAGCACTGAAGCTTTCTTT. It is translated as CASKKERRSTEAFF.

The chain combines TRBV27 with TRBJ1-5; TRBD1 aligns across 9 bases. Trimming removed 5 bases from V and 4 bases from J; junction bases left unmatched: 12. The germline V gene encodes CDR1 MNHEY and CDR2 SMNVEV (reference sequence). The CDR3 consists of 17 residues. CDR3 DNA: TGTGCCAGCAGTACTTACAGGGGACAGGGCCTTAATCAGCCCCAGCATTTT. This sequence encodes CASSTYRGQGLNQPQHF.

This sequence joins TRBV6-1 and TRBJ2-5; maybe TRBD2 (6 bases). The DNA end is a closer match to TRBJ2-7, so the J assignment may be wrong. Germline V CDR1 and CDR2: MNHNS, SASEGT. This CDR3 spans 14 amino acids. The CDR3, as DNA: TGTGCCAGCAGGGTTGGAGGGGTATCCTACGAGCAGTACTTC. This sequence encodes CASRVGGVSYEQYF.

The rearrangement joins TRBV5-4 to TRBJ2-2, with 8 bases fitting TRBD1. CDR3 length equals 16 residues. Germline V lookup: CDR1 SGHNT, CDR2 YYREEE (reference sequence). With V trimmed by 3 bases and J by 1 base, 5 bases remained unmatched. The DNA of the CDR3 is TGTGCCAGCAGCTCCGACAGGGGAGAGAACACCGGGGAGCTGTTTTTT. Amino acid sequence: CASSSDRGENTGELFF.

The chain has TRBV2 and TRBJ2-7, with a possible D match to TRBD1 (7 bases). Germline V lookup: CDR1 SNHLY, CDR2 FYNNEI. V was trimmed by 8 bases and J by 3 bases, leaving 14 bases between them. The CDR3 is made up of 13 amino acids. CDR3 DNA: TGTGCCAGCCGGAGGGACAGCAGCTACGAGCAGTACTTC. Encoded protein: CASRRDSSYEQYF. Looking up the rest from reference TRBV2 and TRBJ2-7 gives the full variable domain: EPEVTQTPSHQVTQMGQEVILRCVPISNHLYFYWYRQILGQKVEFLVSFYNNEISEKSEIFDDQFSVERPDGSNFTLKIRSTKLEDSAMYFCASRRDSSYEQYFGPGTRLTVT.

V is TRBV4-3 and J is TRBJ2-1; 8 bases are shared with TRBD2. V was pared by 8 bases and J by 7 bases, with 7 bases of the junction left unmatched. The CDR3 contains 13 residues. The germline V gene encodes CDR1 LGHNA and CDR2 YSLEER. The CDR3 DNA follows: TGCGCCAGCGCCGGGGGGGGGAGGAATGAGCAGTTCTTC. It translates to CASAGGGRNEQFF.

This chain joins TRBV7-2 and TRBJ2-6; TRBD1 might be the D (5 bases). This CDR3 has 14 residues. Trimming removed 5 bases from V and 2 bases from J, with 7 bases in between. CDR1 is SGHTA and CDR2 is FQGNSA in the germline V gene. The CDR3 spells CASSVGPGANVLTF. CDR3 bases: TGTGCCAGCAGCGTGGGGCCTGGGGCCAACGTCCTGACTTTC.

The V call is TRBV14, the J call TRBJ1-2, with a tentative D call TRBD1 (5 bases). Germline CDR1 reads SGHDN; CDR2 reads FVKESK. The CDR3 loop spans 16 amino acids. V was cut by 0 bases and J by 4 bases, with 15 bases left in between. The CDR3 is CASSQEGPRGSYGYTF. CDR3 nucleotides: TGTGCCAGCAGCCAAGAGGGCCCGCGGGGGAGCTATGGCTACACCTTC.

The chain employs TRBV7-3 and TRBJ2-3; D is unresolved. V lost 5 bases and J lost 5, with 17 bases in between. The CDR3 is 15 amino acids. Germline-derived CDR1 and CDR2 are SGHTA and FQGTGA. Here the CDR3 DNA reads TGTGCCAGCAGCCTTGGTCCAGGAACGCAAGATACGCAGTATTTT. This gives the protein CASSLGPGTQDTQYF. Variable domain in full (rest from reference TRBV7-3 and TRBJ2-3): GAGVSQTPSNKVTEKGKYVELRCDPISGHTALYWYRQSLGQGPEFLIYFQGTGAADDSGLPNDRFFAVRPEGSVSTLKIQRTERGDSAVYLCASSLGPGTQDTQYFGPGTRLTVL.

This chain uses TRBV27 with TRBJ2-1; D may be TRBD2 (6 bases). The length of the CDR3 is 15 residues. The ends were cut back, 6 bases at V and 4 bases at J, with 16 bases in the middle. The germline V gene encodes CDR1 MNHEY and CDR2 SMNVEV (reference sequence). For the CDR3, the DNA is TGTGCCAGCAGCTCAATTTCAGGACTATACAATGAGCAGTTCTTC. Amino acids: CASSSISGLYNEQFF.

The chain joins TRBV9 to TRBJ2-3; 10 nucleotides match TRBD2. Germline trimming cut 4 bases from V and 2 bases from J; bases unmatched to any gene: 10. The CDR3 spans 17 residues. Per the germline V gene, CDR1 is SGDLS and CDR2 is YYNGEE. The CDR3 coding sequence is TGTGCCAGCAGCACCCGGGGTAGCGGGGGGACCACAGATACGCAGTATTTT. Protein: CASSTRGSGGTTDTQYF.

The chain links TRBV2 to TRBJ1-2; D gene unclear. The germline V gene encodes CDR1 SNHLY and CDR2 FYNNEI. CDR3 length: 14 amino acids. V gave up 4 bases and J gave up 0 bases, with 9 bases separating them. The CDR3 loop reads CASSGALTNYGYTF. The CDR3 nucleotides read TGTGCCAGCAGTGGGGCCCTTACTAACTATGGCTACACCTTC. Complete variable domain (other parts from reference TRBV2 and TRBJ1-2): EPEVTQTPSHQVTQMGQEVILRCVPISNHLYFYWYRQILGQKVEFLVSFYNNEISEKSEIFDDQFSVERPDGSNFTLKIRSTKLEDSAMYFCASSGALTNYGYTFGSGTRLTVV.

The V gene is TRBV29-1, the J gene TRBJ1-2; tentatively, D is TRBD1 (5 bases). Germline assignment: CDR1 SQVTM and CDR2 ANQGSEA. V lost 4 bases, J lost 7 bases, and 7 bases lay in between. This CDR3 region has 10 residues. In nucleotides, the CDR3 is TGCAGCGTTGCCGGGGGTGGCTACACCTTC. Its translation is CSVAGGGYTF.

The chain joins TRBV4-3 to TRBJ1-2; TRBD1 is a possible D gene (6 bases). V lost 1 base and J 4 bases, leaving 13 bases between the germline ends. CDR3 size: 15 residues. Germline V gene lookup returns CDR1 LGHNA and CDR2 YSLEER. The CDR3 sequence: CASSQGIRGGYGYTF. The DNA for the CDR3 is TGCGCCAGCAGCCAAGGAATTAGGGGGGGCTATGGCTACACCTTC.

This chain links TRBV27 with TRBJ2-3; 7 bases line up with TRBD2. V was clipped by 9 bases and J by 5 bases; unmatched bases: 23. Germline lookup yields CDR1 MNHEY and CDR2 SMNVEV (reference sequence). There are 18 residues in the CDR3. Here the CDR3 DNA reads TGTGCCAGTCGGGATGAGGACCACAGCGGGGTACTACAAGATACGCAGTATTTT. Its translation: CASRDEDHSGVLQDTQYF.

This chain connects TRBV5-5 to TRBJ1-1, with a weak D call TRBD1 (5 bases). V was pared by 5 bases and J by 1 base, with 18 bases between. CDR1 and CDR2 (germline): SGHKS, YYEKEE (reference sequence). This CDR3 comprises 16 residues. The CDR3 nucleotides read TGTGCCAGCAGGCCTCTCGGGGGGGAGTCGAACACTGAAGCTTTCTTT. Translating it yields CASRPLGGESNTEAFF.

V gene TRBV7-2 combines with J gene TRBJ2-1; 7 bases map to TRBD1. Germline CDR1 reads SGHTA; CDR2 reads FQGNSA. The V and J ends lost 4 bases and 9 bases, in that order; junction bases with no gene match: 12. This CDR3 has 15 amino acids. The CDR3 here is CASSSAPDRATEQFF. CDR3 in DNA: TGTGCCAGCAGCTCCGCGCCCGACAGGGCGACTGAGCAGTTCTTC.